One and the same sample provided the 19 T cell receptor beta chains below, sequenced in a study of cytomegalovirus exposure and HLA in healthy donors. Use of 60 Vbeta and 13 Jbeta primers characterized the PCR. The protocol was immunoSEQ multiplex PCR, while the TCRdb copy is restricted to in-frame clones and leaves out a portion. The repertoire holds roughly 170,000 clones, with more than 65% as singletons. Material: PBMCs. The receptors were sampled from a girl aged 2-10 years in good health and CMV-seropositive.

This rearrangement joins TRBV9 to TRBJ2-6, with D unresolved. The CDR3 contains 15 residues. Trimming removed 4 bases from V and 1 base from J, with 9 bases in between. Germline CDR1 SGDLS, CDR2 YYNGEE. CDR3 in amino acids: CASSPLQSGANVLTF. The CDR3, as DNA: TGTGCCAGCAGCCCCCTCCAGTCTGGGGCCAACGTCCTGACTTTC.

There are a few counts of this clone. J is TRBJ1-1 and V is TRBV6-1; 7 nucleotides match TRBD1. Germline V lookup: CDR1 MNHNS, CDR2 SASEGT. After removal of 6 bases from V and 7 bases from J, the junction contained 8 bases not matched to a gene. The CDR3 loop spans 13 amino acids. The CDR3 nucleotides are TGTGCCAGCAGGACCGGGACAGTTAATGAAGCTTTCTTT. This sequence encodes CASRTGTVNEAFF.

To note about this clone: No conserved phenylalanine or tryptophan ends this CDR3, so it is likely a read error. The gene calls are TRBV27 and TRBJ1-1; 7 nucleotides line up with TRBD1. Germline V gives CDR1 MNHEY, CDR2 SMNVEV (reference sequence). The CDR3 contains 13 residues. Germline trimming cut 7 bases from V and 5 bases from J; bases unmatched to any gene: 7. CDR3 coding DNA: TGTGCCAGCACCACCCAGGGGGGAACTGAAGCTTTCCTT. Its protein product is CASTTQGGTEAFL.

This clone was seen a few times. The chain employs TRBV7-6 and TRBJ1-5; possibly TRBD1 for D (6 bases). The CDR3 consists of 15 residues. Trimming pared 5 bases from V and 2 bases from J, leaving 13 bases between. Germline V CDR1 and CDR2: SGHVS, FNYEAQ. The CDR3: CASSPGRGGNQPQHF. In DNA form, the CDR3 reads TGTGCCAGCAGCCCGGGGAGGGGGGGCAATCAGCCCCAGCATTTT.

V usage is TRBV6-6 and J usage is TRBJ1-5; D uncertain. The CDR3 is 14 amino acids. Germline V lookup: CDR1 MNHNY, CDR2 SVGAGI (reference sequence). Trimming stripped 4 bases from V and 7 bases from J, with 14 bases between. The CDR3 reads CASSFNPSGQPQHF. The CDR3 nucleotides read TGTGCCAGCAGTTTCAACCCTAGTGGGCAGCCCCAGCATTTT.

This chain uses TRBV5-1 with TRBJ2-5; tentatively, D is TRBD2 (5 bases). Deletions cut 1 base from V and 3 bases from J, with 10 bases between. This CDR3 is built from 14 residues. From germline, CDR1 is SGHRS and CDR2 YFSETQ. The CDR3 spells CASSLSLAEETQYF. CDR3 DNA: TGCGCCAGCAGCTTGAGTCTAGCAGAAGAGACCCAGTACTTC.

In its sample, this clone was seen once. CDR3 in DNA: TGTGCCAGCAGCTTAAGGGGAGAGACCCAGTACTTC. It yields the protein CASSLRGETQYF. This chain uses TRBV7-2 with TRBJ2-5; possible D gene TRBD1, 5 bases. This CDR3 contains 12 residues. The germline V gene has CDR1 SGHTA and CDR2 FQGNSA. Between the trimmed V and J ends, which lost 2 bases and 4 bases, there was a span of 5 bases.

The gene calls are TRBV10-2 and TRBJ2-1, with 8 bases lining up with TRBD1. CDR3 length: 15 residues. The V segment lost 11 bases and the J segment 5 bases; nucleotides outside the gene matches: 14. Germline V gives CDR1 WSHSY, CDR2 SAAADI. In DNA, the CDR3 is TGCGCCTCCTTCCCCGCGACAGGGGTGGACAATGAGCAGTTCTTC. Protein: CASFPATGVDNEQFF.

This rearrangement joins TRBV7-9 to TRBJ2-3; D not resolved. Trimming stripped 5 bases from V and 6 bases from J, with 9 bases between. Germline V gene sequence: CDR1 SEHNR, CDR2 FQNEAQ (reference sequence). The CDR3 spans 12 residues. CDR3 sequence (DNA): TGTGCCAGCAGCCCGAGCGAGGATACGCAGTATTTT. This sequence encodes CASSPSEDTQYF.

The chain combines TRBV4-2 with TRBJ2-1, with 10 bases identical to TRBD2. Germline V gene data show CDR1 as LGHNA and CDR2 as YNFKEQ. This CDR3 region has 14 residues. V lost 3 bases and J lost 8; bases outside the gene matches: 4. CDR3 region: CASSQSGRDYEQFF. The CDR3 nucleotides are TGTGCCAGCAGCCAGAGCGGGAGGGATTATGAGCAGTTCTTC.

The rearrangement uses TRBV13 and TRBJ1-2; D is perhaps TRBD1 (6 bases). Trimming removed 5 bases from V and 6 bases from J, with 25 bases in between. CDR1 and CDR2 from the germline V gene are PRHDT and FYEKMQ (reference sequence). The CDR3 has 17 amino acids. CDR3 bases: TGTGCCAGCAGCCCATACTACCCGGGACAAGAAATAAATGGCTACACCTTC. Amino acids: CASSPYYPGQEINGYTF.

The count of this clone is one. The chain links TRBV7-3 to TRBJ2-1; 7 nucleotides align to TRBD2. The CDR3 runs to 14 residues. Germline V gene sequence: CDR1 SGHTA, CDR2 FQGTGA. After removal of 5 bases from V and 3 bases from J, the junction contained 4 bases not matched to a gene. CDR3 amino acids: CASSLAGDYNEQFF. As DNA, the CDR3 is TGTGCCAGCAGCCTCGCGGGGGACTACAATGAGCAGTTCTTC.

The chain recombines TRBV5-1 with TRBJ2-2, with TRBD1 as a possible D gene (6 bases). The germline V gene encodes CDR1 SGHRS and CDR2 YFSETQ. CDR3 length: 16 residues. V was clipped by 0 bases and J by 1 base, with 10 bases between them. CDR3 residues: CASSLAGRGNTGELFF. The DNA of the CDR3 is TGCGCCAGCAGCTTGGCCGGCAGGGGGAACACCGGGGAGCTGTTTTTT.

CDR3 loop: CASSFRTGEVYEQYF. The CDR3, as DNA: TGTGCCAGCAGTTTCCGGACAGGGGAAGTGTACGAGCAGTACTTC. The gene calls are TRBV27 and TRBJ2-7; the match to TRBD1 covers 9 bases. Germline V gives CDR1 MNHEY, CDR2 SMNVEV (reference sequence). The CDR3 runs to 15 residues. Trimming removed 3 bases from V and 4 bases from J; junction bases left unmatched: 7.

The rearrangement joins TRBV18 to TRBJ2-4; D may be TRBD1 (6 bases). In germline, CDR1 is KGHSH, CDR2 LQKENI. The CDR3 sequence is 16 residues long. Trimming removed 3 bases from V and 0 bases from J, with 12 bases in between. CDR3 residues: CASSPHRVLAKNIQYF. The CDR3 DNA follows: TGTGCCAGCTCACCTCACAGGGTACTAGCCAAAAACATTCAGTACTTC.

The J gene is TRBJ1-4, the V gene TRBV5-1, with a weak D call TRBD1 (5 bases). V lost 0 bases and J 3 bases, leaving 9 bases between the germline ends. The CDR3 is made up of 15 amino acids. CDR1 SGHRS and CDR2 YFSETQ come from the germline V gene. The CDR3 protein is CASSLAGRANEKLFF. CDR3 DNA: TGCGCCAGCAGCTTGGCTGGCAGGGCTAATGAAAAACTGTTTTTT.

The J gene is TRBJ2-1, the V gene TRBV11-3; a possible D gene is TRBD2 (7 bases). CDR3 length: 16 amino acids. The V and J ends lost 2 bases and 6 bases respectively, with 17 bases between them. CDR1 and CDR2 from the germline V gene are SGHNT and YENEEA. In DNA form, the CDR3 reads TGTGCCAGCAGCTTACGCGGGGGCCCGAGGGGCAATGAGCAGTTCTTC. This sequence encodes CASSLRGGPRGNEQFF.

The rearrangement uses TRBV28 and TRBJ2-4, with D possibly matching TRBD1 (7 bases). This CDR3 is 15 amino acids long. The germline gives CDR1 MDHEN, CDR2 SYDVKM. The V and J ends lost 5 bases and 5 bases respectively, with 16 bases between them. The CDR3 protein is CASSGGGTAENIQYF. The CDR3 DNA reads TGTGCCAGCAGTGGAGGCGGGACAGCAGAAAACATTCAGTACTTC.

The chain links TRBV7-3 to TRBJ2-1, with TRBD2 matching over 7 bases. Germline V gene data show CDR1 as SGHTA and CDR2 as FQGTGA. V lost 2 bases, J lost 7 bases, and 14 bases stayed unmatched. CDR3 length: 17 residues. The CDR3 sequence: CASSLAGTTIIGNEQFF. The DNA for the CDR3 is TGTGCCAGCAGCTTAGCCGGGACTACCATTATCGGAAATGAGCAGTTCTTC.